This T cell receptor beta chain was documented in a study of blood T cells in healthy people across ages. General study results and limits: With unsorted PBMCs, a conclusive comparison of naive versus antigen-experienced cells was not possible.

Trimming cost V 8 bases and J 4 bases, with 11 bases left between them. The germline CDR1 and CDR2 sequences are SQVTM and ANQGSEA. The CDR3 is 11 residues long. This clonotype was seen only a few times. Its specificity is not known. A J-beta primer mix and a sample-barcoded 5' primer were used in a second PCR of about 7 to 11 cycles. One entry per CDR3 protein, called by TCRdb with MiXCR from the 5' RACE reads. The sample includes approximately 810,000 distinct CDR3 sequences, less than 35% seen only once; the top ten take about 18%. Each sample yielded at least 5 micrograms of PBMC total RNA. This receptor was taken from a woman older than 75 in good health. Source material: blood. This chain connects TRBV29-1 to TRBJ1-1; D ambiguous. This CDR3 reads CSMARITEAFF. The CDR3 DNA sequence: TGCAGCATGGCCCGGATCACTGAAGCTTTCTTT.